This TCR beta chain is drawn from a study of blood T cell repertoires in COVID-19. Overall study context: Acute-phase and convalescent COVID-19 samples originated in the United States, Italy and Spain. Sources were T cells, B-cell-depleted T cells, or PBMCs; the material itself was cDNA or gDNA.

Authors' analysis steps: Reference gene primer amplification yielded estimated nucleated cell counts. The protocol was immunoSEQ multiplex PCR, while the TCRdb copy is restricted to in-frame clones and leaves out a portion. V and J calls and clone size are as listed in that table; D and trimming were resolved from the DNA. Among a few hundred thousand clones listed, approximately 85% were seen once. V was clipped by 0 bases and J by 9 bases, with 16 bases between them. The CDR3 sequence is 16 residues long. Germline values: CDR1 SGHRS, CDR2 YFSETQ. The TCR sequence derives from a human donor in a cohort sampled during active COVID-19. The chain recombines TRBV5-1 with TRBJ1-6; maybe TRBD1 (5 bases). Material: peripheral blood. The CDR3 nucleotides are TGCGCCAGCAGCTTGGCGTTGGAGGGGCCGGGTTCACCCCTCCACTTT. Translation gives CASSLALEGPGSPLHF.